Sequencing of this T cell receptor beta chain was carried out in a study of T cell repertoires in cytomegalovirus infection. The V gene end was trimmed by 7 bases and the J gene end by 3 bases; junction bases not matched to a gene: 7. Germline values: CDR1 MNHNY, CDR2 SVGAGI (reference sequence). The CDR3 is 17 residues long. Using its own MiXCR run on the reads, TCRdb lists one record per CDR3 protein. The top ten clones hold approximately 13% of a sample with roughly 860,000 distinct CDR3 sequences, roughly 33% of them seen once. About this clonotype: Its antigen is not known.

The chain links TRBV6-6 to TRBJ2-1; 15 nucleotides match TRBD2. The sample here was cultured CD8+ T cells from PBMCs, taken from culture after CMV antigen stimulation. The TCR comes from a human donor in good health (CMV status not recorded). Some clones in this sample may be carry-over from other donors' samples. CDR3 in amino acids: CASNPGLAGGYYNEQFF. CDR3 bases: TGTGCCAGCAACCCGGGACTAGCGGGGGGTTACTACAATGAGCAGTTCTTC.